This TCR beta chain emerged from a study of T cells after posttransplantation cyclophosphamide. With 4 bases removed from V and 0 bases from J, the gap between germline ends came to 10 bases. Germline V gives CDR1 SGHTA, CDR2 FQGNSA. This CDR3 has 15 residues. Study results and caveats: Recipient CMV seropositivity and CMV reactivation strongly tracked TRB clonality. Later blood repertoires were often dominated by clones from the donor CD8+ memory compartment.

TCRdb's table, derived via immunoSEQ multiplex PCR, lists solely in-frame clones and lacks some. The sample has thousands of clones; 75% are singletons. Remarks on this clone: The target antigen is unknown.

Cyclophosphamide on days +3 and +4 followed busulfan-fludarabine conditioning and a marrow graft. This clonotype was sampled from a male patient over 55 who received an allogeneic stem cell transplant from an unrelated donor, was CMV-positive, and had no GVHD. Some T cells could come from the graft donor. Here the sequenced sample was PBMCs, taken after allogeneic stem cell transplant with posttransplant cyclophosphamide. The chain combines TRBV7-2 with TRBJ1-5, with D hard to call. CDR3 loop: CASSSTGVSNQPQHF. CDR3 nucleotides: TGTGCCAGCAGCTCGACCGGAGTTAGCAATCAGCCCCAGCATTTT.